The sequence of this T cell receptor (beta chain) was determined in a study of T cell responses to AZD1222 COVID-19 vaccine. Study in general: Pooled in the analysis were second doses at about 4 or about 12 weeks.

Here immunoSEQ multiplex PCR was the method, and the copy in TCRdb shows in-frame clones only, minus some. The sample lists some 150,000 clones; more than 75% were seen once. Concerning this clone: Its antigen remains unknown.

Study results and caveats: In a largely white British group with more females than males, clonal diversity was possibly underestimated. Repertoire sampling occurred only after the peak T cell response. Within unmutated variant regions lay the reported targets of nearly half of spike-specific TCRs.

Germline V gives CDR1 SGHRS, CDR2 YFSETQ. The CDR3 extends over 15 amino acids. V shed 1 base and J 8 bases; nucleotides not matched to a gene: 7. The sequence derives from an adult in good health. This chain joins TRBV5-1 and TRBJ1-4, with TRBD1 matching over 8 bases. The sample was peripheral blood, taken on day 0 of AZD1222 vaccination. This CDR3 reads CASSLPGTGGEKLFF. The CDR3, as DNA: TGCGCCAGCAGCTTGCCGGGGACAGGTGGGGAAAAACTGTTTTTT.